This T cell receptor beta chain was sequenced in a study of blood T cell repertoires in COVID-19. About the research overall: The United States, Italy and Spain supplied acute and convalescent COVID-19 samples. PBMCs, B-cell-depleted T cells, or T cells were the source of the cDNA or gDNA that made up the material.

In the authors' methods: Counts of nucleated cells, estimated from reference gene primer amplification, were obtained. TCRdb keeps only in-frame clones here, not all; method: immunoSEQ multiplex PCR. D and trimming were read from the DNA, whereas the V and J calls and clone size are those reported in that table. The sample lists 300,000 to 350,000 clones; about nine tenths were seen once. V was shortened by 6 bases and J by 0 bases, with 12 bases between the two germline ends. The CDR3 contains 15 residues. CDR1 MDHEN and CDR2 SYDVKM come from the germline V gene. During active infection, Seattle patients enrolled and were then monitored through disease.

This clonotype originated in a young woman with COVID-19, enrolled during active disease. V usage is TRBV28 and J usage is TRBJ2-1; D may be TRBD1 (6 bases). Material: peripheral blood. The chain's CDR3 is CASSPGQRSYNEQFF. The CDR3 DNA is TGTGCCAGCAGCCCTGGACAGCGCTCCTACAATGAGCAGTTCTTC.